The text below deals with one TCR beta chain. The source of the sample is a study of T cell changes during pregnancy in multiple sclerosis. The CDR3 runs to 15 residues. V was shortened by 2 bases and J by 0 bases, with 8 bases between the two germline ends. The germline V gene encodes CDR1 MNHEY and CDR2 SMNVEV (reference sequence). Only in-frame clones appear in the TCRdb table, and some are missing; sequencing was by immunoSEQ multiplex PCR. This table holds 84,000 or so clones, roughly 94% found once. The sample was peripheral blood, taken in the third trimester of pregnancy. The TCR comes from a female donor with multiple sclerosis, enrolled in a pregnancy study. V and J are TRBV27 and TRBJ2-1; D is perhaps TRBD1 (6 bases). The CDR3 loop is CASSLRGSSYNEQFF. The CDR3 region has the DNA TGTGCCAGCAGTTTAAGGGGGAGCTCCTACAATGAGCAGTTCTTC.